This paragraph covers one T cell receptor beta chain sequence. The target antigen is unknown. The data are from a study of human CD4 T cells and Enterobacteriaceae. Whole-study findings and limits: Ex vivo clonotype reactivity was inferred only by sequence matching.

CDR1 is SEHNR and CDR2 is FQNEAQ in the germline V gene (reference sequence). Trimming cost V 3 bases and J 7 bases; bases outside gene matches: 9. This CDR3 is 16 amino acids long. Memory CD4+ T cells were sorted as all CD4+ cells except CD45RA+CCR7+CD95- naive cells, over 95% pure. CD4+ T cells and monocytes were enriched with CD4 and CD14 microbeads. CD8+, CD14+, CD16+, CD56+, CD19+ and CD25-bright cells were excluded before sorting. Deep-level sequencing, detecting one cell in 200,000, covered ex vivo memory CD4+. Here immunoSEQ multiplex PCR was the method, and the copy in TCRdb shows in-frame clones only, minus some. The data show fewer than 35,000 clones, with more than 80% seen just once and 0.9% to 1% held by the top ten.

Specimen: memory CD4+ T cells from blood. This receptor was obtained from a human donor in good health. The chain carries TRBV7-9 and TRBJ1-1, with TRBD1 matching 12 bases. The CDR3 loop is CASSFFGTGGRDEAFF. The CDR3 DNA sequence: TGTGCCAGCAGCTTTTTCGGGACAGGGGGCAGGGATGAAGCTTTCTTT.